The present TCR beta chain was sequenced within a study of blood T cell repertoires in COVID-19. Study context: PBMCs, B-cell-depleted T cells, or T cells provided the cDNA or gDNA that made up the material.

The germline V gene has CDR1 MNHEY and CDR2 SMNVEV (reference sequence). The CDR3 length is 13 residues. Trimming cost V 7 bases and J 2 bases; bases outside gene matches: 2. The repertoire was sequenced with immunoSEQ multiplex PCR; TCRdb's copy has only in-frame clones and lacks some. The sample has hundreds of thousands of clones, around 90% seen once; the top ten hold roughly 7.4%. The V gene is TRBV27, the J gene TRBJ2-1; 7 positions agree with TRBD1. The sequenced sample consisted of peripheral blood. The TCR comes from a woman aged 45-60 years with COVID-19, enrolled during active disease. CDR3 nucleotides: TGTGCCAGCACCGGGACAGCCTACAATGAGCAGTTCTTC. It codes for CASTGTAYNEQFF.